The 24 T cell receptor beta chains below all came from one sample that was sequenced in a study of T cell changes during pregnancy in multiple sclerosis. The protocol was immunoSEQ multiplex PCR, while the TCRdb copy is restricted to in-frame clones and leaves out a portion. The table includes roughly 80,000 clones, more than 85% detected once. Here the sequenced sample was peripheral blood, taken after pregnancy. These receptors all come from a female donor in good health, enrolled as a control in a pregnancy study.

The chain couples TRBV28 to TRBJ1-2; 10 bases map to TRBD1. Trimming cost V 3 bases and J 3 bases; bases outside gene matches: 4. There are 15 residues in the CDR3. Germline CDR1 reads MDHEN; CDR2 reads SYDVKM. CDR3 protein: CASSFGQGVYYGYTF. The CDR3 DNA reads TGTGCCAGCAGTTTTGGACAGGGGGTCTACTATGGCTACACCTTC.

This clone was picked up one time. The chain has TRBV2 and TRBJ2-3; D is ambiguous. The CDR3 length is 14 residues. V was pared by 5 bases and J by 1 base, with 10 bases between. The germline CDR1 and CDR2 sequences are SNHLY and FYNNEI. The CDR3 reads CASSTTRGTDTQYF. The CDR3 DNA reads TGTGCCAGCAGTACCACCCGCGGCACAGATACGCAGTATTTT.

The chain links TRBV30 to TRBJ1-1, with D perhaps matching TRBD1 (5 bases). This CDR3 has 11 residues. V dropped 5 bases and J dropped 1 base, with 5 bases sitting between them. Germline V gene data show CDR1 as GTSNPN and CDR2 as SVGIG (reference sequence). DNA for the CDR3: TGTGCCTGGGGACAGAACACTGAAGCTTTCTTT. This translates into CAWGQNTEAFF.

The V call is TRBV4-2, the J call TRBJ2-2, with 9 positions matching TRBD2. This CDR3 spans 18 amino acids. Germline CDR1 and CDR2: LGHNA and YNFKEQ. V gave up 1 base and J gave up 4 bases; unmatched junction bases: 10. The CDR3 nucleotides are TGTGCCAGCAGCCAAGCCGTAGGTAGCGGGAGAGGCACCGGGGAGCTGTTTTTT. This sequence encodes CASSQAVGSGRGTGELFF.

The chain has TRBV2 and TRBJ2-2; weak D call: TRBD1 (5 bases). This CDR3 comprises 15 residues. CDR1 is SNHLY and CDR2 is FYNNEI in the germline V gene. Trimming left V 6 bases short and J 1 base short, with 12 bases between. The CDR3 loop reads CASSPDRLNTGELFF. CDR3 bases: TGTGCCAGCAGCCCCGACAGATTGAACACCGGGGAGCTGTTTTTT.

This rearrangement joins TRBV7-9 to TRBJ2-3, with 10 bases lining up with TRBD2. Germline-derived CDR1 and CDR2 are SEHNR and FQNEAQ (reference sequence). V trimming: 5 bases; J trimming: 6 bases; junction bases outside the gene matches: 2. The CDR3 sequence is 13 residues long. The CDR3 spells CASSQRGGDTQYF. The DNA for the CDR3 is TGTGCCAGCAGCCAGCGGGGGGGCGATACGCAGTATTTT.

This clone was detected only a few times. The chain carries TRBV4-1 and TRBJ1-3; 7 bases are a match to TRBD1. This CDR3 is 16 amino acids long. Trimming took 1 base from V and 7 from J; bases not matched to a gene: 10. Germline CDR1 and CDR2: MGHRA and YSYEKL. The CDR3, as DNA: TGCGCCAGCAGCCAAGCGTCCGACAGGGCCCGGAACACCATATATTTT. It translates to CASSQASDRARNTIYF.

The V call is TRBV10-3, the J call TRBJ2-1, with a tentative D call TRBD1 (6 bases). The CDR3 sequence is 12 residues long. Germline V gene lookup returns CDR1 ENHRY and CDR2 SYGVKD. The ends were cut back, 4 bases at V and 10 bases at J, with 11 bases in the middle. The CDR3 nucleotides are TGTGCCATCAGTGCGACAGGCAGAGAGCAGTTCTTC. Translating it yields CAISATGREQFF.

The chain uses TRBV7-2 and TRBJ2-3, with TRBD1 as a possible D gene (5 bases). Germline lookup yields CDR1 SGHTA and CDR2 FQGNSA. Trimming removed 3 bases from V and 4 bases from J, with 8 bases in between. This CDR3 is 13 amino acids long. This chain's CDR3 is CASSFLGADTQYF. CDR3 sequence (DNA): TGTGCCAGCAGCTTCTTAGGGGCAGATACGCAGTATTTT.

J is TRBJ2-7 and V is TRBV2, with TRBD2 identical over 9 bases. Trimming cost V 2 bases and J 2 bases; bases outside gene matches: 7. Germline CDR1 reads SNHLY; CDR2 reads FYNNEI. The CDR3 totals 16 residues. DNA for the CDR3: TGTGCCAGCAGTGAACTACGTACTAGCGGGCCCTACGAGCAGTACTTC. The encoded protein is CASSELRTSGPYEQYF.

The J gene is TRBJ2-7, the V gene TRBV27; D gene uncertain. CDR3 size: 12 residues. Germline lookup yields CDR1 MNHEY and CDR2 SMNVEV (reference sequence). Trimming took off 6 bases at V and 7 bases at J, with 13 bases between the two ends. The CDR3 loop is CASSPPPGEQYF. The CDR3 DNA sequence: TGTGCCAGCAGCCCCCCCCCGGGTGAGCAGTACTTC.

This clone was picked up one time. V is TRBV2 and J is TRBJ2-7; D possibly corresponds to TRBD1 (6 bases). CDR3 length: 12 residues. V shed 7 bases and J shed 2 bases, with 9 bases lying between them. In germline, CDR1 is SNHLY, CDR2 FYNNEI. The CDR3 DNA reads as TGTGCCAGCACGGACAGAGCCTACGAGCAGTACTTC. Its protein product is CASTDRAYEQYF.

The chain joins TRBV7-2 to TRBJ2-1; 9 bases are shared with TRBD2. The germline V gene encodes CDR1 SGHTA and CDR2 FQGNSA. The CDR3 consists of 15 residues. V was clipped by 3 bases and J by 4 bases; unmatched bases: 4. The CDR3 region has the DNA TGTGCCAGCAGCTTTACTAGCGGGCGTTACAATGAGCAGTTCTTC. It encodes CASSFTSGRYNEQFF.

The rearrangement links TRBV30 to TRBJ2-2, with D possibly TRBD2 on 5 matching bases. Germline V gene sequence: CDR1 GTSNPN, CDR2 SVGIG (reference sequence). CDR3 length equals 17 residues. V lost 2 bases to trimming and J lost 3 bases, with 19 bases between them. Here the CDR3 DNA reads TGTGCCTGGAGTCTCGCCCTGGTGGGAGCTCACACCGGGGAGCTGTTTTTT. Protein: CAWSLALVGAHTGELFF.

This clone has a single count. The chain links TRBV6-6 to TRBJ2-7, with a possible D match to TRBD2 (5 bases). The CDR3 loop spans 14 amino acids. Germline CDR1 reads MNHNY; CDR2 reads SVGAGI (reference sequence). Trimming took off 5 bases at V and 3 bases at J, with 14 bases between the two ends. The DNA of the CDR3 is TGTGCCAGCAGTCCCCGGGGAAGGGTCTACGAGCAGTACTTC. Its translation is CASSPRGRVYEQYF.

CDR3 region: CASSLRDRVGYTF. CDR3 bases: TGTGCCAGCAGCTTACGAGACAGGGTCGGCTACACCTTC. The gene calls are TRBV7-8 and TRBJ1-2; TRBD1 aligns across 7 bases. This CDR3 has 13 residues. V lost 2 bases to trimming and J lost 8 bases; unmatched junction nucleotides: 5. The V gene's germline CDR1 is SGHVS and CDR2 FQNEAQ.

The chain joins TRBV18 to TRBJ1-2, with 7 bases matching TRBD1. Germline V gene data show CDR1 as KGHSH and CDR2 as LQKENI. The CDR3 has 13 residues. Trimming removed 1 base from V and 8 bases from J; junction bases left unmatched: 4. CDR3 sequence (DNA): TGTGCCAGCTCACCACGCGACAGGGAAGGCTACACCTTC. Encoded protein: CASSPRDREGYTF.

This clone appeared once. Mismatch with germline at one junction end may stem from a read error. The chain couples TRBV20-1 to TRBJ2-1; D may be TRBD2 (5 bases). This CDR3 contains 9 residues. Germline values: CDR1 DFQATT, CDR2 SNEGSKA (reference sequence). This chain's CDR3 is CSAADYFVF. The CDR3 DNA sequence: TGCAGTGCTGCCGACTACTTCGTCTTC.

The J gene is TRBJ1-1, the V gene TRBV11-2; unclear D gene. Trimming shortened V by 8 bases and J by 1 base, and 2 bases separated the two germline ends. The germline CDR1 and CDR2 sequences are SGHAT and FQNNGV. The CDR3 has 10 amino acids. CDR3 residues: CASRNTEAFF. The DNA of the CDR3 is TGTGCCAGCCGGAACACTGAAGCTTTCTTT.

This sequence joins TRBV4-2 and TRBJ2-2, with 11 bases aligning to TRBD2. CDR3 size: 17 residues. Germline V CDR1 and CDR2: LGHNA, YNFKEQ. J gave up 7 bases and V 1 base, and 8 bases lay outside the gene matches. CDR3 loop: CASSQVIAGGPGGELFF. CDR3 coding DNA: TGTGCCAGCAGCCAAGTTATAGCGGGAGGGCCCGGCGGGGAGCTGTTTTTT.

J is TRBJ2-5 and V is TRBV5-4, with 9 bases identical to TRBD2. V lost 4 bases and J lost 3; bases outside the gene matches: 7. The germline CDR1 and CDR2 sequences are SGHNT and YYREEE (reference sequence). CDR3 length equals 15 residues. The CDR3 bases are TGTGCCAGCAGCATAGGCGGGGGGGCCGAAGAGACCCAGTACTTC. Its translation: CASSIGGGAEETQYF. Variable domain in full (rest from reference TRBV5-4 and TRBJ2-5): ETGVTQSPTHLIKTRGQQVTLRCSSQSGHNTVSWYQQALGQGPQFIFQYYREEENGRGNFPPRFSGLQFPNYSSELNVNALELDDSALYLCASSIGGGAEETQYFGPGTRLLVL.

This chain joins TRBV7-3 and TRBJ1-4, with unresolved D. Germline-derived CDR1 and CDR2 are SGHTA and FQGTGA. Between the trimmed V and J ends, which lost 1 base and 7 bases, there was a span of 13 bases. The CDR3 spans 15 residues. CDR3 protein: CASSLIPIRGEKLFF. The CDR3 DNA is TGTGCCAGCAGCTTAATCCCAATCCGGGGTGAAAAACTGTTTTTT.

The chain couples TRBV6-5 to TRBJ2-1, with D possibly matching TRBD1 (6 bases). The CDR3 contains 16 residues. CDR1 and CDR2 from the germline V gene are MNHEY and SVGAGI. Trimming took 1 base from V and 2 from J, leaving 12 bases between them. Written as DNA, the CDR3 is TGTGCCAGCAGTTACTACAACAGGGTAACCTACAATGAGCAGTTCTTC. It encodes CASSYYNRVTYNEQFF.

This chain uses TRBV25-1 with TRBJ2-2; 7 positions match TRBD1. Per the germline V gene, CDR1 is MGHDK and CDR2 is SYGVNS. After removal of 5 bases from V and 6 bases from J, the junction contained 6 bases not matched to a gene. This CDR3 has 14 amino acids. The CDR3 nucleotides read TGTGCCAGCAGTCCGACAGGGTTTGCCGGGGAGCTGTTTTTT. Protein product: CASSPTGFAGELFF.